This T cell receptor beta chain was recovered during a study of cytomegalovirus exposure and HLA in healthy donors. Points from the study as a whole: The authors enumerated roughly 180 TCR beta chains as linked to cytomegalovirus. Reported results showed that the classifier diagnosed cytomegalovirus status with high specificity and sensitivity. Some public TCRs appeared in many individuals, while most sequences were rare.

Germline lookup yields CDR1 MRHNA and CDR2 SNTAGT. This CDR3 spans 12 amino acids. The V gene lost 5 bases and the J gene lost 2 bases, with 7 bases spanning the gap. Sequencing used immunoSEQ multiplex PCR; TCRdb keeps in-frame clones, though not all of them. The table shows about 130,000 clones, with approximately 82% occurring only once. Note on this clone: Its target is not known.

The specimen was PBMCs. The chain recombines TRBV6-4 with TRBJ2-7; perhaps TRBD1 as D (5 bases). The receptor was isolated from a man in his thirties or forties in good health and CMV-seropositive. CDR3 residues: CASSFRAYEQYF. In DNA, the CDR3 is TGTGCCAGCAGTTTCAGGGCCTACGAGCAGTACTTC.